The 20 T cell receptor beta chains presented below share a single source sample, sequenced in a study of blood T cell repertoires in COVID-19. The method was immunoSEQ multiplex PCR; TCRdb's version includes in-frame clones alone and lacks a portion of them. The data show under 200,000 clones, around 80% seen once. Sequenced sample: peripheral blood. These receptors originate from a woman between 65 and 79 years old with COVID-19, enrolled during active disease.

CDR3 nucleotide sequence: TGTGCCAGCAGTGGTAGCGGGGGGATTGAGACCCAGTACTTC. Protein product: CASSGSGGIETQYF. The chain links TRBV28 to TRBJ2-5; 10 bases are shared with TRBD2. The CDR3 covers 14 residues. Germline V lookup: CDR1 MDHEN, CDR2 SYDVKM. Trimming took 5 bases from V and 5 from J; bases not matched to a gene: 5.

The chain is built from TRBV14 and TRBJ2-4; D remains ambiguous. Trimming cost V 2 bases and J 13 bases, with 18 bases left between them. The CDR3 totals 14 residues. CDR1 and CDR2 (germline): SGHDN, FVKESK. The CDR3 sequence is CASSQYGSRDFQYF. The CDR3 DNA sequence: TGTGCCAGCAGCCAATACGGTAGTCGCGACTTCCAGTACTTC. Filled out from reference TRBV14 and TRBJ2-4, the complete variable domain reads EAGVTQFPSHSVIEKGQTVTLRCDPISGHDNLYWYRRVMGKEIKFLLHFVKESKQDESGMPNNRFLAERTGGTYSTLKVQPAELEDSGVYFCASSQYGSRDFQYFGAGTRLSVL.

This chain connects TRBV5-1 to TRBJ2-7; 10 bases map to TRBD1. Germline CDR1 and CDR2: SGHRS and YFSETQ. Unmatched junction bases numbered 8, after V lost 9 bases and J lost 5 bases. CDR3 size: 13 residues. As DNA, the CDR3 is TGCGCCATCATCGGGACAGGGGAGGACGAGCAGTACTTC. Residues: CAIIGTGEDEQYF.

This chain links TRBV5-6 with TRBJ2-2; the match to TRBD1 covers 7 bases. V dropped 6 bases and J dropped 4; count of bases not matched to a gene: 3. Looked up from germline, CDR1 is SGHDT and CDR2 is YYEEEE. CDR3 length equals 13 residues. For the CDR3, the DNA is TGTGCCAGCACGACAGGGACCACCGGGGAGCTGTTTTTT. This sequence encodes CASTTGTTGELFF.

V usage is TRBV7-9 and J usage is TRBJ2-1, with 9 bases identical to TRBD1. The CDR3 has 13 amino acids. Germline CDR1 SEHNR, CDR2 FQNEAQ (reference sequence). V trimming: 5 bases; J trimming: 9 bases; junction bases outside the gene matches: 5. The CDR3 loop is CASSGDRAREQFF. CDR3 in DNA: TGTGCCAGCAGCGGGGACAGGGCCCGTGAGCAGTTCTTC. The full variable domain, with the rest looked up from reference TRBV7-9 and TRBJ2-1, is DTGVSQNPRHKITKRGQNVTFRCDPISEHNRLYWYRQTLGQGPEFLTYFQNEAQLEKSRLLSDRFSAERPKGSFSTLEIQRTEQGDSAMYLCASSGDRAREQFFGPGTRLTVL.

The chain is built from TRBV6-1 and TRBJ2-7; no firm D call. CDR3 length: 13 residues. The germline V gene encodes CDR1 MNHNS and CDR2 SASEGT. Trimming pared 2 bases from V and 4 bases from J, leaving 9 bases between. CDR3: CASSETVRYEQYV. In DNA, the CDR3 is TGTGCCAGCAGTGAAACAGTCAGATACGAGCAGTACGTC.

The V and J genes are TRBV7-9 and TRBJ1-2; D not resolved. From germline, CDR1 is SEHNR and CDR2 FQNEAQ (reference sequence). V was clipped by 1 base and J by 5 bases, with 5 bases between them. The CDR3 runs 12 residues. The DNA of the CDR3 is TGTGCCAGCAGCTTAGGGGAGTATGGCTACACCTTC. Translated: CASSLGEYGYTF.

V gene TRBV27 combines with J gene TRBJ1-2, with D maybe TRBD1 (5 bases). Trimming stripped 10 bases from V and 9 bases from J, with 24 bases between. Germline V gives CDR1 MNHEY, CDR2 SMNVEV (reference sequence). The CDR3 spans 14 residues. The CDR3: CATLRMSGPISYTF. The CDR3 DNA reads as TGTGCCACCCTAAGGATGTCAGGGCCCATTAGCTACACCTTC.

This clone occurred once. J is TRBJ1-5 and V is TRBV2; 7 nucleotides match TRBD1. Trimming at V came to 7 bases and at J to 4 bases, leaving 4 bases not matched to a gene. Germline V gives CDR1 SNHLY, CDR2 FYNNEI. The CDR3 has 13 residues. The CDR3 bases are TGTGCCAGCAATAACAGGGGTAATCAGCCCCAGCATTTT. Its translation is CASNNRGNQPQHF.

The rearrangement joins TRBV7-9 to TRBJ2-5; D is perhaps TRBD1 (6 bases). The V gene lost 5 bases and the J gene lost 4 bases, with 11 bases spanning the gap. The CDR3 covers 13 residues. Germline values: CDR1 SEHNR, CDR2 FQNEAQ (reference sequence). CDR3 nucleotides: TGTGCCAGCAGCCCCAGGGGTTCAGAGACCCAGTACTTC. Amino acids: CASSPRGSETQYF.

The chain uses TRBV10-1 and TRBJ1-1, with 10 bases lining up with TRBD1. The CDR3 is made up of 11 amino acids. The germline CDR1 and CDR2 sequences are WNHNN and SYGVQD (reference sequence). V trimming: 8 bases; J trimming: 11 bases; junction bases outside the gene matches: 5. The CDR3 DNA reads as TGCGCCAGCGGCGACAGGGGGCCTGCTTTCTTT. Residues: CASGDRGPAFF.

The rearrangement links TRBV5-1 to TRBJ1-1; 7 positions match TRBD1. This CDR3 comprises 15 residues. Germline V gives CDR1 SGHRS, CDR2 YFSETQ. V trimming: 4 bases; J trimming: 5 bases; junction bases outside the gene matches: 11. CDR3 DNA: TGCGCCAGCAGCGGAGGGACAGACTCGGGGACTGAAGCTTTCTTT. Protein: CASSGGTDSGTEAFF. The full variable domain, with the rest looked up from reference TRBV5-1 and TRBJ1-1, is KAGVTQTPRYLIKTRGQQVTLSCSPISGHRSVSWYQQTPGQGLQFLFEYFSETQRNKGNFPGRFSGRQFSNSRSEMNVSTLELGDSALYLCASSGGTDSGTEAFFGQGTRLTVV.

This clone appeared a few times. The chain uses TRBV30 and TRBJ1-3; TRBD1 aligns across 7 bases. CDR1 GTSNPN and CDR2 SVGIG come from the germline V gene (reference sequence). The V gene end was trimmed by 2 bases and the J gene end by 6 bases; junction bases not matched to a gene: 4. The CDR3 runs to 13 residues. CDR3 region: CAWSFTGANTIYF. Here the CDR3 DNA reads TGTGCCTGGAGTTTTACAGGGGCAAACACCATATATTTT.

This clone is a singleton in its sample. This chain uses TRBV4-2 with TRBJ2-3; 8 bases map to TRBD1. The V and J ends lost 5 bases and 4 bases, in that order; junction bases with no gene match: 2. Per the germline V gene, CDR1 is LGHNA and CDR2 is YNFKEQ. The CDR3 totals 13 residues. CDR3 amino acids: CASSGTGPDTQYF. As DNA, the CDR3 is TGTGCCAGCAGCGGGACAGGCCCAGATACGCAGTATTTT.

This chain connects TRBV29-1 to TRBJ2-1; 14 bases align to TRBD2. The junction had 7 bases not matched to a gene; V was cut back by 5 bases and J by 7 bases. The CDR3 sequence is 15 residues long. CDR1 and CDR2 (germline): SQVTM, ANQGSEA. CDR3 in amino acids: CSVHPGTSGSNEQFF. CDR3 in DNA: TGCAGCGTTCACCCCGGGACTAGCGGGAGTAATGAGCAGTTCTTC.

The V call is TRBV30, the J call TRBJ2-2; D is undetermined. From germline, CDR1 is GTSNPN and CDR2 SVGIG (reference sequence). V lost 2 bases and J lost 6, with 16 bases in between. The CDR3 is 15 residues long. The CDR3 sequence is CAWSPLGYAPGELFF. The CDR3 DNA sequence: TGTGCCTGGAGTCCCCTCGGGTATGCCCCCGGGGAGCTGTTTTTT.

The chain links TRBV6-5 to TRBJ1-1, with a tentative D call TRBD1 (6 bases). Between the trimmed V and J ends, which lost 6 bases and 4 bases, there was a span of 12 bases. This CDR3 is 13 amino acids long. CDR1 MNHEY and CDR2 SVGAGI come from the germline V gene. This CDR3 is CASSRDTFTEAFF. Written as DNA, the CDR3 is TGTGCCAGCAGCCGGGACACCTTCACTGAAGCTTTCTTT.

Regarding this clone: Other DNA sequences from this sample encode an identical CDR3 as well. The rearrangement joins TRBV5-5 to TRBJ1-2; D remains ambiguous. This CDR3 region has 14 residues. Trimming shortened V by 0 bases and J by 0 bases, and 6 bases separated the two germline ends. Germline V gene sequence: CDR1 SGHKS, CDR2 YYEKEE (reference sequence). The CDR3 DNA follows: TGTGCCAGCAGCTTGGGTGGAGCTAACTATGGCTACACCTTC. Translation gives CASSLGGANYGYTF.

The chain is built from TRBV2 and TRBJ1-2, with TRBD1 as a possible D gene (6 bases). Trimming removed 6 bases at V and 8 bases at J, with 19 bases between. Germline lookup yields CDR1 SNHLY and CDR2 FYNNEI. CDR3 length equals 14 residues. CDR3 sequence (DNA): TGTGCCAGCAGGGCTACAGGGAGCAACGAGGGCTACACCTTC. As protein: CASRATGSNEGYTF.

The genes are TRBV13 and TRBJ1-1, with 8 bases matching TRBD1. The V gene's germline CDR1 is PRHDT and CDR2 FYEKMQ (reference sequence). This CDR3 spans 16 amino acids. V lost 5 bases, J lost 3 bases, and 11 bases stayed unmatched. CDR3 protein: CASSPRHGQGDTEAFF. The CDR3 coding sequence is TGTGCCAGCAGCCCTAGACACGGACAGGGAGACACTGAAGCTTTCTTT. Based on the CDR3 plus reference TRBV13 and TRBJ1-1, the full variable domain is AAGVIQSPRHLIKEKRETATLKCYPIPRHDTVYWYQQGPGQDPQFLISFYEKMQSDKGSIPDRFSAQQFSDYHSELNMSSLELGDSALYFCASSPRHGQGDTEAFFGQGTRLTVV.